A single sample gave rise to the 16 T cell receptor beta chains below, sequenced in a study of radiation and T cells in renal cell carcinoma. Produced via immunoSEQ multiplex PCR; TCRdb's table is partial and in-frame only. The table has around 70,000 clones, more than 75% seen once. The sample's time point: blood 2 weeks post-SBRT. Treatment defined: 15 Gy SBRT to primary tumor, nephrectomy 4 weeks later. The specimen comprised blood, sampled from a patient whose treatment included radiotherapy and nephrectomy. The receptors stem from a man in his 60s with renal cell carcinoma.

This clone was recorded a few times. In DNA form, the CDR3 reads TGTGCCAGCAGCCCGTCGACTAGCGGGTTTCAAGGCGATGAGCAGTTCTTC. Amino acids: CASSPSTSGFQGDEQFF. This chain links TRBV7-9 with TRBJ2-1, with TRBD2 identical over 10 bases. The germline CDR1 and CDR2 sequences are SEHNR and FQNEAQ (reference sequence). The ends lost 5 bases at V and 8 bases at J; junction bases unmatched: 15. This CDR3 is built from 17 residues.

This clone was detected once. The V call is TRBV6-5, the J call TRBJ2-3, with a tentative D call TRBD2 (6 bases). Trimming removed 6 bases at V and 3 bases at J, with 10 bases between. Germline V gene lookup returns CDR1 MNHEY and CDR2 SVGAGI. The length of the CDR3 is 13 residues. This CDR3 is CASSRDLTDTQYF. The CDR3, as DNA: TGTGCCAGCAGCAGGGACTTAACAGATACGCAGTATTTT.

In DNA form, the CDR3 reads TGTGCCAGTAGTATTGACGGACAGGGGGGGAATCAGCCCCAGCATTTT. Its protein product is CASSIDGQGGNQPQHF. The V and J genes are TRBV19 and TRBJ1-5; 10 bases fit TRBD1. Germline V gene lookup returns CDR1 LNHDA and CDR2 SQIVND (reference sequence). The CDR3 totals 16 residues. The junction had 6 bases not matched to a gene; V was cut back by 3 bases and J by 4 bases.

The chain uses TRBV19 and TRBJ1-3; D uncertain. The CDR3 runs to 12 residues. CDR1 and CDR2 (germline): LNHDA, SQIVND (reference sequence). V lost 5 bases and J lost 7, with 9 bases in between. Here the CDR3 DNA reads TGTGCCAGTAGTCCCCATCGGAACACCATATATTTT. Its protein product is CASSPHRNTIYF.

This chain connects TRBV4-1 to TRBJ2-1; possibly TRBD1 or TRBD2 for D (5 bases each). The CDR3 is made up of 16 amino acids. Germline CDR1 reads MGHRA; CDR2 reads YSYEKL. Between the trimmed V and J ends, which lost 4 bases and 7 bases, there was a span of 20 bases. The CDR3 here is CASSLRAGGRMNEQFF. The DNA for the CDR3 is TGCGCCAGCAGCCTCAGGGCGGGCGGGCGGATGAATGAGCAGTTCTTC.

The chain has TRBV5-1 and TRBJ1-3; no clear D. Germline CDR1 SGHRS, CDR2 YFSETQ. Trimming removed 0 bases at V and 6 bases at J, with 10 bases between. This CDR3 has 14 residues. Here the CDR3 DNA reads TGCGCCAGCAGCTTGGCGGGAGCGGAAAACACCATATATTTT. It yields the protein CASSLAGAENTIYF.

The chain carries TRBV6-5 and TRBJ1-1, with 9 bases that match TRBD1. Losses at the gene ends were 6 bases for V and 4 bases for J; bases not matched to a gene: 6. The CDR3 covers 14 residues. Germline V gene data show CDR1 as MNHEY and CDR2 as SVGAGI. CDR3 in DNA: TGTGCCAGCAGGGAACAGGGGGCAAGCACTGAAGCTTTCTTT. Translating it yields CASREQGASTEAFF.

The chain uses TRBV4-3 and TRBJ2-1; 15 positions agree with TRBD2. V gave up 4 bases and J gave up 7 bases; unmatched junction bases: 2. This CDR3 region has 15 residues. The germline gives CDR1 LGHNA, CDR2 YSLEER. The CDR3 DNA is TGCGCCAGCAGCCGAGGGACTAGCGGGAGGAATGAGCAGTTCTTC. Protein: CASSRGTSGRNEQFF.

The rearrangement links TRBV29-1 to TRBJ2-5, with TRBD2 as a possible D gene (5 bases). The CDR3 has 12 residues. Germline CDR1 SQVTM, CDR2 ANQGSEA. V lost 4 bases to trimming and J lost 2 bases, with 8 bases between them. This CDR3 reads CSVATGQETQYF. In DNA, the CDR3 is TGCAGCGTTGCGACGGGACAAGAGACCCAGTACTTC.

The V gene is TRBV21-1, the J gene TRBJ2-2; the table's D call, TRBD1, was not checked against the DNA. TRBV21-1 counts as a pseudogene. The CDR3 consists of 15 residues. The CDR3 sequence: CASSKGRPPTGELFF. The CDR3 DNA reads as TGTGCCAGCAGCAAAGGCAGGCCACCCACCGGGGAGCTGTTTTTT.

The J gene is TRBJ1-5, the V gene TRBV28; D perhaps matches TRBD1 (5 bases). V lost 2 bases to trimming and J lost 7 bases, with 9 bases between them. CDR1 MDHEN and CDR2 SYDVKM come from the germline V gene. This CDR3 is 13 amino acids long. The CDR3 protein is CASSLGGTQPQHF. Written as DNA, the CDR3 is TGTGCCAGCAGTTTAGGGGGAACCCAGCCCCAGCATTTT.

The rearrangement links TRBV7-7 to TRBJ2-5; 7 bases align to TRBD2. The CDR3 is 17 amino acids. Trimming at V came to 6 bases and at J to 5 bases, leaving 18 bases not matched to a gene. From germline, CDR1 is SSHAT and CDR2 FNYEAQ (reference sequence). This CDR3 reads CASSLSASGGGWETQYF. DNA for the CDR3: TGTGCCAGCAGTTTGAGTGCTAGCGGAGGAGGGTGGGAGACCCAGTACTTC.

The table lists this clone with a count of one. The chain links TRBV9 to TRBJ2-1; 7 bases line up with TRBD2. The V gene end was trimmed by 6 bases and the J gene end by 1 base; junction bases not matched to a gene: 7. The germline gives CDR1 SGDLS, CDR2 YYNGEE. The CDR3 spans 15 residues. CDR3 nucleotides: TGTGCCAGCACCTTAGGGAGGGGATCCTACAATGAGCAGTTCTTC. Encoded protein: CASTLGRGSYNEQFF.

The J gene is TRBJ1-2, the V gene TRBV6-1; D not resolved. The V gene lost 6 bases and the J gene lost 4 bases, with 12 bases spanning the gap. The CDR3 contains 13 residues. Germline V gene sequence: CDR1 MNHNS, CDR2 SASEGT. This chain's CDR3 is CASRRSGSYGYTF. The DNA of the CDR3 is TGTGCCAGCAGGAGGTCCGGGAGCTATGGCTACACCTTC.

This clone was counted once. V usage is TRBV15 and J usage is TRBJ1-2, with 7 positions matching TRBD1. CDR3 size: 15 residues. The junction had 4 bases not matched to a gene; V was cut back by 2 bases and J by 1 base. The V gene's germline CDR1 is LNHNV and CDR2 YYDKDF (reference sequence). CDR3 sequence (DNA): TGTGCCACCAGCAGATACCGGGACAGTAACTATGGCTACACCTTC. Translation: CATSRYRDSNYGYTF.

Concerning this clone itself: The junction shows a germline mismatch at one end, possibly a read error. The chain links TRBV28 to TRBJ2-3; tentative D call: TRBD2 (6 bases). This CDR3 comprises 12 residues. CDR1 and CDR2 (germline): MDHEN, SYDVKM. The CDR3 coding sequence is TGTGCCAGCAGTTTTCCGGGGGATATGCAGTATTTT. Translating it yields CASSFPGDMQYF.